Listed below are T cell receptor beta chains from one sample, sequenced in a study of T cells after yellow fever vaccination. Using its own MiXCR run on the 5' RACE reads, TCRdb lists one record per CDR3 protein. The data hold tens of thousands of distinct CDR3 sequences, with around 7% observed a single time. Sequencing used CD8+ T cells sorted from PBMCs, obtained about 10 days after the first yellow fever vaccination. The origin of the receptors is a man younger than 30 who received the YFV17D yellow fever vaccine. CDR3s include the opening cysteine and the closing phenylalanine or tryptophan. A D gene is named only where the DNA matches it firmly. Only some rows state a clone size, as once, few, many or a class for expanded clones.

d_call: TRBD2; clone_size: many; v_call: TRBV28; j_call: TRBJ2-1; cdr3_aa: CASSLVGGGLYNEQFF; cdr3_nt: TGTGCCAGCAGTTTAGTCGGCGGGGGGCTCTACAATGAGCAGTTCTTC
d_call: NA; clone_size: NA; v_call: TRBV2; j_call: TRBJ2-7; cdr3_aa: CATTGRAEQYF; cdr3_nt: TGTGCCACCACGGGGCGGGCCGAGCAGTACTTC
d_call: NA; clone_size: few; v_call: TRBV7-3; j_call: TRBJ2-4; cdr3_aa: CASSEDSLQAKNIQYF; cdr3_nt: TGTGCCAGCAGCGAAGACAGCCTACAAGCCAAAAACATTCAGTACTTC
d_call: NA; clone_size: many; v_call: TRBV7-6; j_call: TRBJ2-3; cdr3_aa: CASSPMGDTQYF; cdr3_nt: TGTGCCAGCAGCCCTATGGGAGATACGCAGTATTTT
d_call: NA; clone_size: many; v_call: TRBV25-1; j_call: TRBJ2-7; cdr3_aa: CASSEYSYEQYF; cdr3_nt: TGTGCCAGCAGTGAATATTCCTACGAGCAGTACTTC
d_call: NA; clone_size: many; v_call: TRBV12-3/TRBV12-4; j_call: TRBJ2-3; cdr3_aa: CASSLDWGAGADTQYF; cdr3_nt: TGTGCCAGCAGTTTGGATTGGGGGGCCGGGGCAGATACGCAGTATTTT
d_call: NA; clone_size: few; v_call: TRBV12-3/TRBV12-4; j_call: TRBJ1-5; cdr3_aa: CASSQGLGNQPQHF; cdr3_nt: TGTGCCAGCTCCCAGGGCCTGGGCAATCAGCCCCAGCATTTT
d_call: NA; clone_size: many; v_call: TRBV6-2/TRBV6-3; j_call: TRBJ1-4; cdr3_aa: CASSGTLNEKLFF; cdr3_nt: TGTGCCAGCAGTGGGACCTTAAATGAAAAACTGTTTTTT
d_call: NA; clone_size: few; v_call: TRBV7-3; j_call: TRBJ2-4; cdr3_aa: CASSSSGTANIQYF; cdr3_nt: TGTGCCAGCAGCTCCTCTGGGACCGCAAACATTCAGTACTTC
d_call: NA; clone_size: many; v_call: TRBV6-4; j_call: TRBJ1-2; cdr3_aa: CASNEGGISYGYTF; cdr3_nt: TGTGCCAGCAACGAAGGAGGGATATCCTATGGCTACACCTTC
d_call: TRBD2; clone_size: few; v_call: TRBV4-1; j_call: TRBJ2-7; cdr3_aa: CASSQDVGGYEQYF; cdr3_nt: TGCGCCAGCAGCCAAGACGTGGGGGGGTACGAGCAGTACTTC
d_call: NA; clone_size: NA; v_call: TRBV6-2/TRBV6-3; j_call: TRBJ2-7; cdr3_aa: CASSYSGSGLYEQYF; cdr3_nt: TGTGCCAGCAGTTACTCGGGGTCCGGCCTCTACGAGCAGTACTTC
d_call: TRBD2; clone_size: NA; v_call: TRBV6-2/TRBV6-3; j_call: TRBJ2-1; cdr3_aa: CASSRTSENEQFF; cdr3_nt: TGTGCCAGCAGCCGGACTAGTGAGAATGAGCAGTTCTTC
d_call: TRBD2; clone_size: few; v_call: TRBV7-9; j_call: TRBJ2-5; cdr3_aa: CASSGLLANQETQYF; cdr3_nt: TGTGCCAGCAGCGGGCTACTAGCGAACCAAGAGACCCAGTACTTC
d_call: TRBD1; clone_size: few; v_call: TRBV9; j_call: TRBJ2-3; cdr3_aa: CASSASGTGTDTQYF; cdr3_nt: TGTGCCAGCAGCGCCTCCGGGACAGGGACCGATACGCAGTATTTT
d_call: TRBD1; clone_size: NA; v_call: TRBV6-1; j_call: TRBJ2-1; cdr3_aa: CASSPRQGIDSYNEQFF; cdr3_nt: TGTGCCAGCAGTCCCCGACAGGGTATCGACTCGTACAATGAGCAGTTCTTC
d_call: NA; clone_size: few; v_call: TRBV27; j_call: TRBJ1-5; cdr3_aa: CASSFDSANQPQHF; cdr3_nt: TGTGCCAGCAGTTTCGACAGCGCAAATCAGCCCCAGCATTTT
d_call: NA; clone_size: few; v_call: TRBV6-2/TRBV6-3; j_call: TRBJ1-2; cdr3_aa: CASSYSNWGAKNYGYTF; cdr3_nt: TGTGCCAGCAGTTACTCGAACTGGGGGGCTAAGAACTATGGCTACACCTTC
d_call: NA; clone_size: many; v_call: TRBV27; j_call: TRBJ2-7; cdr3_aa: CASSPGTGAGYEQYF; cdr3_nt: TGTGCCAGCAGTCCCGGGACGGGGGCAGGGTACGAGCAGTACTTC
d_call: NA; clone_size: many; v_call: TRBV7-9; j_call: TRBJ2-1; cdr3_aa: CASSLIRGSYNEQFF; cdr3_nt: TGTGCCAGCAGCTTAATCAGGGGCTCCTACAATGAGCAGTTCTTC
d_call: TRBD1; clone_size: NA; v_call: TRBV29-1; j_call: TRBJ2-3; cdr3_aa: CSVEVSRGRGYLTDTQYF; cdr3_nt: TGCAGCGTTGAAGTCTCCCGCGGCAGGGGGTATCTGACAGATACGCAGTATTTT
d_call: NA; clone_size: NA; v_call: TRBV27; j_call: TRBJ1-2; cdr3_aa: CASSPGFNDGYTF; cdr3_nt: TGTGCCAGCAGTCCAGGGTTTAACGATGGCTACACCTTC
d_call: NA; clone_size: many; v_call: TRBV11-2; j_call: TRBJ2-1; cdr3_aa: CASSPGTLNNEQFF; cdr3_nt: TGTGCCAGCAGCCCCGGGACTCTAAACAATGAGCAGTTCTTC
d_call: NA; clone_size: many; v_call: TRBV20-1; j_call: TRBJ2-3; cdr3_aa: CSARGIQSWLTDTQYF; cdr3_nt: TGCAGTGCTAGAGGAATACAAAGTTGGCTCACAGATACGCAGTATTTT
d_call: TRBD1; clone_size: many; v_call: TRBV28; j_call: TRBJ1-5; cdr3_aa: CASSRQGHKEQPQHF; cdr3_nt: TGTGCCAGCAGTCGACAGGGTCATAAGGAACAGCCCCAGCATTTT
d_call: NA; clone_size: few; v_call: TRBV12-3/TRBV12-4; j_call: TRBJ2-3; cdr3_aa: CASSLRGGPDTQYF; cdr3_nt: TGTGCCAGCAGTTTAAGAGGGGGTCCAGATACGCAGTATTTT
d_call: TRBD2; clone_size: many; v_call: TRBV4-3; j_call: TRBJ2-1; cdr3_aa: CASSQGLDSYNEQFF; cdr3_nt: TGCGCCAGCAGCCAGGGACTAGACTCCTACAATGAGCAGTTCTTC
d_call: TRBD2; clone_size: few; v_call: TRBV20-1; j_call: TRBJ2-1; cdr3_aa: CSARPPAPGLAGGKSSYNEQFF; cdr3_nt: TGCAGTGCTAGGCCCCCAGCCCCGGGACTAGCGGGGGGAAAGAGCTCCTACAATGAGCAGTTCTTC
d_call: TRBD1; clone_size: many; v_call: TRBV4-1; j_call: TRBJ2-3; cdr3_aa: CASSHDRGLGTDTQYF; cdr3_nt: TGCGCCAGCAGCCACGACAGGGGTCTAGGGACAGATACGCAGTATTTT
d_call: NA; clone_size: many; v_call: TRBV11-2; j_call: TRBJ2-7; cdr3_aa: CASSPARGPGYEQYF; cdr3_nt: TGTGCCAGCAGCCCTGCCCGGGGGCCCGGGTACGAGCAGTACTTC
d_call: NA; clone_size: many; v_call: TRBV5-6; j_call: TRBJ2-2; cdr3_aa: CASSSSLNTGELFF; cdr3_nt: TGTGCCAGCAGCTCTAGCCTGAACACCGGGGAGCTGTTTTTT
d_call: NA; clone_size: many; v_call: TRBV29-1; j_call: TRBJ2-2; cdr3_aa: CSAPDSGGTGELFF; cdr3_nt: TGCAGCGCACCGGACAGCGGAGGCACCGGGGAGCTGTTTTTT
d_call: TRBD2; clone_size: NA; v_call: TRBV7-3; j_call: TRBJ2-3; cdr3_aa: CASSLTSGATDTQYF; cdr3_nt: TGTGCCAGCAGCTTGACTAGCGGGGCCACAGATACGCAGTATTTT
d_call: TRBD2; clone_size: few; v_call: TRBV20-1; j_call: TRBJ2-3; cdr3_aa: CSSYVRLAGGQTDTQYF; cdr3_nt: TGCAGTTCCTACGTCCGACTCGCGGGGGGACAAACAGATACGCAGTATTTT
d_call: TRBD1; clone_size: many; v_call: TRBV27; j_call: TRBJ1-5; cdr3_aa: CASSLTGGRNQPQHF; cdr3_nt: TGTGCCAGCAGTTTGACAGGGGGACGAAATCAGCCCCAGCATTTT